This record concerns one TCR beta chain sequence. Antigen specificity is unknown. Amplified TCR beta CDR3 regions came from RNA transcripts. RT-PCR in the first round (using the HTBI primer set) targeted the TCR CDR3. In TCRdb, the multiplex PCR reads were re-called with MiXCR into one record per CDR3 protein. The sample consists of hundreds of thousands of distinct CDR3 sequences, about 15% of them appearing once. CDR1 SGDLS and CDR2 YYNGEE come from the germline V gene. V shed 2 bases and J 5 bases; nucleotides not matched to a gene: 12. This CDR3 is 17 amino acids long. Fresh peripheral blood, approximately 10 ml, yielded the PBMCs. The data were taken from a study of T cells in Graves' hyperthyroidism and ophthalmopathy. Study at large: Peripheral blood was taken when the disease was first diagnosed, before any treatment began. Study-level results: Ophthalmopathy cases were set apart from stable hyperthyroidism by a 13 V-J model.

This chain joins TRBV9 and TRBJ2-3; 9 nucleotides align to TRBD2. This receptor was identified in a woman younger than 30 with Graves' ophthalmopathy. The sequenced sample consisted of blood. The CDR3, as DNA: TGTGCCAGCAGCGTCTCCTTAGCGGGAGAAGGGGTAGATACGCAGTATTTT. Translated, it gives CASSVSLAGEGVDTQYF.